A selection of T cell receptor beta chains follows, all from one sample in a study of blood T cell repertoires in COVID-19. Clones were read by immunoSEQ multiplex PCR, and TCRdb kept only the in-frame ones, dropping some. Here the sample spans about 90,000 clones, about 86% being singletons. Sequencing input: peripheral blood. Receptors were obtained from a man between 60 and 75 years old with acute or convalescent COVID-19. The CDR3 runs from the conserved cysteine through the conserved F or W. A D gene is named only where the DNA matches it firmly. Where a row states a size, it is once, few, many or the class of an expanded clone; other rows omit it.

clone_size: .
v_call: TRBV14
d_call: TRBD1
j_call: TRBJ1-4
cdr3_nt: TGTGCCAGCAGCCAAGGTCGGACAGGGTCGAACGAAAAACTGTTTTTT
cdr3_aa: CASSQGRTGSNEKLFF

clone_size: .
v_call: TRBV6-2/TRBV6-3
d_call: .
j_call: TRBJ2-2
cdr3_nt: TGTGCCAGCAGTTACACGGGAACACCATACGGGGAGCTGTTTTTT
cdr3_aa: CASSYTGTPYGELFF

clone_size: .
v_call: TRBV7-9
d_call: TRBD2
j_call: TRBJ2-2
cdr3_nt: TGTGCCAGCAGCCTCTGGACTAGCGGGGGGACCGGGGAGCTGTTTTTT
cdr3_aa: CASSLWTSGGTGELFF

clone_size: .
v_call: TRBV29-1
d_call: TRBD1
j_call: TRBJ1-2
cdr3_nt: TGCAGCGTTGAAGTACAGGGGTGGTATGGCTACACCTTC
cdr3_aa: CSVEVQGWYGYTF

clone_size: .
v_call: TRBV5-4
d_call: TRBD1
j_call: TRBJ2-3
cdr3_nt: TGTGCCAGCAGCTACCGACAGGGTGAAGATACGCAGTATTTT
cdr3_aa: CASSYRQGEDTQYF

clone_size: few
v_call: TRBV9
d_call: TRBD2
j_call: TRBJ2-3
cdr3_nt: TGTGCCAGCAGCGTAGTTCCCGGGGGGGCCGCTCATACGCAGTATTTT
cdr3_aa: CASSVVPGGAAHTQYF

clone_size: .
v_call: TRBV11-3
d_call: TRBD1
j_call: TRBJ2-5
cdr3_nt: TGTGCCAGCAGCTCGGGACAGGGGGAAAGTCACTTC
cdr3_aa: CASSSGQGESHF

clone_size: .
v_call: TRBV4-1
d_call: TRBD2
j_call: TRBJ2-5
cdr3_nt: TGCGCCAGCAGCCCAAGAGGGGAGGCGGGGGGGCAAGAGACCCAGTACTTC
cdr3_aa: CASSPRGEAGGQETQYF

clone_size: .
v_call: TRBV4-1
d_call: TRBD1
j_call: TRBJ1-5
cdr3_nt: TGCGCCAGCAGCCAATCCCCGGGACAGGGCTACAATCAGCCCCAGCATTTT
cdr3_aa: CASSQSPGQGYNQPQHF

clone_size: few
v_call: TRBV9
d_call: .
j_call: TRBJ1-2
cdr3_nt: TGTGCCAGCAGCGCGGTACAGGGTACTGGGGGCTACACCTTC
cdr3_aa: CASSAVQGTGGYTF

clone_size: many
v_call: TRBV28
d_call: TRBD1
j_call: TRBJ2-7
cdr3_nt: TGTGCCAGCAGTTTGGCCGGGACAGGGCTTTACGAGCAGTACTTC
cdr3_aa: CASSLAGTGLYEQYF

clone_size: .
v_call: TRBV3-1/TRBV3-2
d_call: TRBD2
j_call: TRBJ2-3
cdr3_nt: TGTGCCAGCAGCCAACTAGCGGGGGGGCTCACAGATACGCAGTATTTT
cdr3_aa: CASSQLAGGLTDTQYF

clone_size: .
v_call: TRBV5-1
d_call: TRBD1
j_call: TRBJ1-4
cdr3_nt: TGCGCCAGCAGCAGCCAACAGGGGGCGGCTGAAAAACTGTTTTTT
cdr3_aa: CASSSQQGAAEKLFF

clone_size: once
v_call: TRBV30
d_call: TRBD2
j_call: TRBJ2-3
cdr3_nt: TGTGCCTGGGGGACTAGCGGCACAGATACGCAGTATTTT
cdr3_aa: CAWGTSGTDTQYF

clone_size: .
v_call: TRBV28
d_call: .
j_call: TRBJ1-2
cdr3_nt: TGTGCCAGCAGTTTACCCCCGCATGCGGGGAGGGGCTACACCTTC
cdr3_aa: CASSLPPHAGRGYTF

clone_size: .
v_call: TRBV19
d_call: .
j_call: TRBJ1-3
cdr3_nt: TGTGCCAGTACCCGAAAGGACACCAAGGATAACACCATATATTTT
cdr3_aa: CASTRKDTKDNTIYF

clone_size: .
v_call: TRBV30
d_call: .
j_call: TRBJ2-5
cdr3_nt: TGTGCCTGGAGTGTAGCAGAGACCCAGTACTTC
cdr3_aa: CAWSVAETQYF

clone_size: .
v_call: TRBV7-2
d_call: .
j_call: TRBJ1-2
cdr3_nt: TGTGCCAGCAGCTTAGACAGGGTCTTTGGCTACACCTTC
cdr3_aa: CASSLDRVFGYTF

clone_size: .
v_call: TRBV29-1
d_call: .
j_call: TRBJ1-4
cdr3_nt: TGCAGCGTTGGTGCAGGGGAAGAAAAACTGTTTTTT
cdr3_aa: CSVGAGEEKLFF

clone_size: .
v_call: TRBV6-5
d_call: TRBD1
j_call: TRBJ2-5
cdr3_nt: TGTGCCAGCACCGCAGGACAGGGGTTGAAGGAGACCCAGTACTTC
cdr3_aa: CASTAGQGLKETQYF

clone_size: few
v_call: TRBV19
d_call: .
j_call: TRBJ1-1
cdr3_nt: TGTGCCAGTAGTATAGTAGGGGGGAACACTGAAGCTTTCTTT
cdr3_aa: CASSIVGGNTEAFF

clone_size: .
v_call: TRBV4-3
d_call: .
j_call: TRBJ2-1
cdr3_nt: TGCGCCAGCAGCCTACAAAGGAGCTCCTACAATGAGCAGTTCTTC
cdr3_aa: CASSLQRSSYNEQFF

clone_size: .
v_call: TRBV6-2/TRBV6-3
d_call: .
j_call: TRBJ1-1
cdr3_nt: TGTGCCAGCAGTTATCTTGGGGCAGAGTGGGGTAACGAAGCTTTCTTT
cdr3_aa: CASSYLGAEWGNEAFF

clone_size: .
v_call: TRBV3-1/TRBV3-2
d_call: .
j_call: TRBJ2-7
cdr3_nt: TGTGCCAGCAGCCCCTCGGCGGGCGGCTCCTACGAGCAGTACTTC
cdr3_aa: CASSPSAGGSYEQYF

clone_size: .
v_call: TRBV27
d_call: .
j_call: TRBJ1-2
cdr3_nt: TGTGCCAGCACTTCGGGGGGTGGGAGCTACACCTTC
cdr3_aa: CASTSGGGSYTF

clone_size: .
v_call: TRBV5-4
d_call: .
j_call: TRBJ2-1
cdr3_nt: TGTGCCAGCAGCGGGGGCCGAAATGAGCAGTTCTTC
cdr3_aa: CASSGGRNEQFF

clone_size: .
v_call: TRBV12-3/TRBV12-4
d_call: TRBD1
j_call: TRBJ1-2
cdr3_nt: TGTGCCAGCAGCCCGACAGGGAACTATGGCTACACCTTC
cdr3_aa: CASSPTGNYGYTF

clone_size: .
v_call: TRBV7-2
d_call: TRBD1
j_call: TRBJ1-2
cdr3_nt: TGTGCCAGCAGCCAGAACAGGGGGAACTATGGCTACACCTTC
cdr3_aa: CASSQNRGNYGYTF

clone_size: .
v_call: TRBV7-3
d_call: .
j_call: TRBJ2-3
cdr3_nt: TGTGCCAGCAGCTTTACAGGGAAGGTAGATACGCAGTATTTT
cdr3_aa: CASSFTGKVDTQYF

clone_size: .
v_call: TRBV5-8
d_call: .
j_call: TRBJ1-1
cdr3_nt: TGTGCCAGCAGCTTGGGGCTGGGGGCGAACACTGAAGCTTTCTTT
cdr3_aa: CASSLGLGANTEAFF

clone_size: .
v_call: TRBV7-2
d_call: .
j_call: TRBJ2-7
cdr3_nt: TGTGCCAGCAGCTTAACCGGGTACGAGCAGTACTTC
cdr3_aa: CASSLTGYEQYF

clone_size: .
v_call: TRBV3-1/TRBV3-2
d_call: TRBD2
j_call: TRBJ2-7
cdr3_nt: TGTGCCAGCAGCCATCCTCGGGTTAGCGGGGGGAAATATTACGAGCAGTACTTC
cdr3_aa: CASSHPRVSGGKYYEQYF

clone_size: .
v_call: TRBV10-1
d_call: TRBD1
j_call: TRBJ1-1
cdr3_nt: TGCGCCAGCTCCTGGGACAGTGGTGAAGCTTTCTTT
cdr3_aa: CASSWDSGEAFF

clone_size: .
v_call: TRBV12-5
d_call: .
j_call: TRBJ1-5
cdr3_nt: TGTGCTAGTGGTTTTAGTAGCAATCAGCCCCAGCATTTT
cdr3_aa: CASGFSSNQPQHF

clone_size: .
v_call: TRBV7-9
d_call: .
j_call: TRBJ1-1
cdr3_nt: TGTGCCAGCAGCTTATCAGGGTCTGAAGCTTTCTTT
cdr3_aa: CASSLSGSEAFF

clone_size: .
v_call: TRBV7-2
d_call: .
j_call: TRBJ1-1
cdr3_nt: TGTGCCAGCAGCTCCCTCCCGAGGGGACAGAACACTGAAGCTTTCTTT
cdr3_aa: CASSSLPRGQNTEAFF

clone_size: .
v_call: TRBV29-1
d_call: TRBD2
j_call: TRBJ2-1
cdr3_nt: TGCAGCGTTGAGAAAGCGGGGGGGCGGTACAATGAGCAGTTCTTC
cdr3_aa: CSVEKAGGRYNEQFF

clone_size: .
v_call: TRBV3-1/TRBV3-2
d_call: .
j_call: TRBJ1-1
cdr3_nt: TGTGCCAGCAGCCAGATCAGGGGTGAAGCTTTCTTT
cdr3_aa: CASSQIRGEAFF

clone_size: once
v_call: TRBV5-4
d_call: .
j_call: TRBJ2-2
cdr3_nt: TGTGCCAGCAGCCCGGGGGGCCATGGGGAGCTGTTTTTT
cdr3_aa: CASSPGGHGELFF

clone_size: .
v_call: TRBV6-6
d_call: TRBD1
j_call: TRBJ2-1
cdr3_nt: TGTGCCAGCAGTTACTCCCTAGCCAGACAGGGAAGTTGGTTCTTC
cdr3_aa: CASSYSLARQGSWFF

clone_size: few
v_call: TRBV19
d_call: .
j_call: TRBJ1-1
cdr3_nt: TGTGCCAGTATAGGACAGATGAACACTGAAGCTTTCTTT
cdr3_aa: CASIGQMNTEAFF

clone_size: .
v_call: TRBV27
d_call: TRBD1
j_call: TRBJ1-4
cdr3_nt: TGTGCCAGCAGTTTATGGGGACAGGGTAATGAAAAACTGTTTTTT
cdr3_aa: CASSLWGQGNEKLFF

clone_size: once
v_call: TRBV28
d_call: .
j_call: TRBJ1-5
cdr3_nt: TGTGCCAGCAGTTTTACAGGATCCCTATATAGCAATCAGCCCCAGCATTTT
cdr3_aa: CASSFTGSLYSNQPQHF